Shown below are 13 T cell receptor beta chains from a single sample sequenced in a study of blood T cells in healthy people across ages. With a J-beta primer mix and a sample-barcoded 5' primer, a second PCR ran roughly 6 to 11 cycles. TCRdb called the 5' RACE reads again in MiXCR, with one record for every CDR3 protein. The table shows 1.5 million to 2 million distinct CDR3 sequences, with approximately 32% occurring only once. Specimen: blood. All receptors derive from a woman aged 25 to 39 in good health.

This clonotype was seen more than once but under ten times. The V and J genes are TRBV20-1 and TRBJ1-5, with 8 nucleotides matching TRBD1. The CDR3 has 18 residues. V shed 4 bases, J shed 5 bases, and the junction held 19 bases outside the gene matches. Germline V CDR1 and CDR2: DFQATT, SNEGSKA (reference sequence). Written as DNA, the CDR3 is TGCAGTGCTAACTTAAGGGGACAGGAGTTAAGGGGAGATCAGCCCCAGCATTTT. Its protein product is CSANLRGQELRGDQPQHF.

The V and J genes are TRBV6-1 and TRBJ1-5; D not certain. The CDR3 covers 14 residues. Per the germline V gene, CDR1 is MNHNS and CDR2 is SASEGT. V was cut by 2 bases and J by 5 bases, with 10 bases left in between. CDR3 sequence: CASSETGSHQPQHF. CDR3 DNA: TGTGCCAGCAGTGAAACTGGCAGCCATCAGCCCCAGCATTTT.

This clonotype was found a few times. The chain has TRBV15 and TRBJ2-1; TRBD2 agrees at 16 bases. The V gene end was trimmed by 1 base and the J gene end by 2 bases; junction bases not matched to a gene: 5. The germline V gene encodes CDR1 LNHNV and CDR2 YYDKDF (reference sequence). CDR3 size: 19 residues. The CDR3 sequence is CATSRAGTSGRAAYNEQFF. The CDR3 DNA follows: TGTGCCACCAGCAGAGCCGGGACTAGCGGGAGGGCCGCCTACAATGAGCAGTTCTTC.

On this clonotype itself: One end of the junction fails to match germline, which may point to a read error. The genes are TRBV20-1 and TRBJ2-4; no clear D gene. Germline V gene data show CDR1 as DFQATT and CDR2 as SNEGSKA (reference sequence). The CDR3 consists of 15 residues. In DNA form, the CDR3 reads TGCAGTGCTAGCGATCCGTGGGAACCCAAAAACACTCAGTACTTC. Protein product: CSASDPWEPKNTQYF.

In DNA form, the CDR3 reads TGTGCCAGCAGTGTTCGGGTTGGCCACAATGAGCAGTTCTTC. Translating it yields CASSVRVGHNEQFF. The rearrangement links TRBV6-1 to TRBJ2-1, with D unresolved. The CDR3 loop spans 14 amino acids. In germline, CDR1 is MNHNS, CDR2 SASEGT. V was pared by 4 bases and J by 5 bases, with 12 bases between.

There are a few counts of this clonotype. The CDR3 DNA sequence: TGTGCCATCAGTGCCACAACGGCGGAGGGCGAGAACCTTAACACAGATACGCAGTATTTT. This sequence encodes CAISATTAEGENLNTDTQYF. This chain connects TRBV10-3 to TRBJ2-3, with D tentatively TRBD2 (6 bases). Trimming shortened V by 4 bases and J by 2 bases, and 28 bases separated the two germline ends. Germline assignment: CDR1 ENHRY and CDR2 SYGVKD. CDR3 length equals 20 residues.

The chain uses TRBV2 and TRBJ2-1; the D gene could be TRBD1 or TRBD2 (6 bases each). With 3 bases removed from V and 9 bases from J, the gap between germline ends came to 15 bases. The CDR3 covers 14 residues. The germline gives CDR1 SNHLY, CDR2 FYNNEI. The CDR3 coding sequence is TGTGCCAGCAGTGAGGGGGGCATGGGGCGTGAGCAGTTCTTC. Translating it yields CASSEGGMGREQFF.

This clonotype turned up a few times. This chain joins TRBV30 and TRBJ2-1, with D unresolved. V was shortened by 3 bases and J by 4 bases, with 7 bases between the two germline ends. The CDR3 extends over 12 amino acids. In germline, CDR1 is GTSNPN, CDR2 SVGIG (reference sequence). The CDR3 sequence: CAWSGQYNEQFF. Here the CDR3 DNA reads TGTGCCTGGAGCGGTCAGTACAATGAGCAGTTCTTC.

The chain combines TRBV4-1 with TRBJ1-4; 7 bases fit TRBD1. This CDR3 spans 16 amino acids. J gave up 4 bases and V 0 bases, and 5 bases lay outside the gene matches. CDR1 MGHRA and CDR2 YSYEKL come from the germline V gene. The CDR3 coding sequence is TGCGCCAGCAGCCAAGAGGGACAGCAACTTAATGAAAAACTGTTTTTT. It specifies CASSQEGQQLNEKLFF.

The V call is TRBV7-2, the J call TRBJ2-3, with unresolved D. The germline V gene encodes CDR1 SGHTA and CDR2 FQGNSA. CDR3 length equals 15 residues. V was trimmed by 5 bases and J by 6 bases, leaving 18 bases between them. The CDR3 loop reads CASSLLRLLSDTQYF. The DNA for the CDR3 is TGTGCCAGCAGCCTCTTGCGGCTCCTATCTGATACGCAGTATTTT.

The rearrangement links TRBV7-6 to TRBJ1-1, with a possible D match to TRBD1 (6 bases). The CDR3 spans 12 residues. The germline V gene encodes CDR1 SGHVS and CDR2 FNYEAQ. V lost 9 bases to trimming and J lost 1 base, with 9 bases between them. In nucleotides, the CDR3 is TGTGCCAGTCAGGGGCCGAACACTGAAGCTTTCTTT. Translating gives CASQGPNTEAFF.

This clonotype turned up a few times. The V and J genes are TRBV20-1 and TRBJ2-7, with D maybe TRBD2 (5 bases). Trimming stripped 6 bases from V and 4 bases from J, with 16 bases between. CDR3 length: 13 amino acids. Germline CDR1 reads DFQATT; CDR2 reads SNEGSKA (reference sequence). The CDR3 reads CSATTGMGYEQYF. The CDR3 nucleotides are TGCAGTGCCACGACCGGGATGGGATACGAGCAGTACTTC.

This clonotype has only a few counts. This chain uses TRBV5-1 with TRBJ2-3, with TRBD2 matching 14 bases. The ends lost 4 bases at V and 4 bases at J; junction bases unmatched: 5. The CDR3 runs 16 residues. In germline, CDR1 is SGHRS, CDR2 YFSETQ. CDR3 residues: CASSLATSGGADTQYF. CDR3 bases: TGCGCCAGCAGCCTTGCGACTAGCGGGGGGGCAGATACGCAGTATTTT.